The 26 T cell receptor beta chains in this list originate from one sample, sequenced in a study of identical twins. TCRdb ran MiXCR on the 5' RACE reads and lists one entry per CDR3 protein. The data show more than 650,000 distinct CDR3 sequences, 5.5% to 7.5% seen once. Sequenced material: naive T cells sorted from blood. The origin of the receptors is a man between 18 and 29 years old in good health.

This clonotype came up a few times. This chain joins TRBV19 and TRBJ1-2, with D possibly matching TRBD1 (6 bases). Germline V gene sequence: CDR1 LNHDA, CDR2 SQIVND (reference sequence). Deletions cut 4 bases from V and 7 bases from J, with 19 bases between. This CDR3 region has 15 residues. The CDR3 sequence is CASSSAGGGVGGYTF. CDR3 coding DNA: TGTGCCAGTAGTAGCGCTGGGGGGGGCGTCGGTGGCTACACCTTC.

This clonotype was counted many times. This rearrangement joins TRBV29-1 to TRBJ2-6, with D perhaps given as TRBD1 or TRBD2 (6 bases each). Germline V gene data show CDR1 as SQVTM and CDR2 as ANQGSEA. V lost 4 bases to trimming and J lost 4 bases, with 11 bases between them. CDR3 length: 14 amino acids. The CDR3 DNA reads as TGCAGCGTTGGGGGGGCAACCGGGGCCAACGTCCTGACTTTC. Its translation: CSVGGATGANVLTF.

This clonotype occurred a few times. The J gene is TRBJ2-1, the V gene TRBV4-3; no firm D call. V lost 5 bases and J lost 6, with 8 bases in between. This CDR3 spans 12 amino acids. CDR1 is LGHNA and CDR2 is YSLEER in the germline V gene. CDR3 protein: CASSERRNEQFF. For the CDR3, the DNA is TGCGCCAGCAGCGAGCGACGCAATGAGCAGTTCTTC.

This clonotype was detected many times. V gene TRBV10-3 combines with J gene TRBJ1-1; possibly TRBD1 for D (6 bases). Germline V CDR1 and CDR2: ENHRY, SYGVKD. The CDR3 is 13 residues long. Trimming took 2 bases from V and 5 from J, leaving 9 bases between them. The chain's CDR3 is CAISEGQHTEAFF. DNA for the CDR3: TGTGCCATCAGTGAGGGACAGCATACTGAAGCTTTCTTT.

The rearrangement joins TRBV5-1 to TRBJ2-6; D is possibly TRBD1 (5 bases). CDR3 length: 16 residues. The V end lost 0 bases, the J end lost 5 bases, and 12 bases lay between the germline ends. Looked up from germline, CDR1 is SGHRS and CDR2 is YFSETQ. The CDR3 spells CASSLGGAVWANVLTF. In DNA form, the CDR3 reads TGCGCCAGCAGCTTGGGGGGCGCGGTCTGGGCCAACGTCCTGACTTTC.

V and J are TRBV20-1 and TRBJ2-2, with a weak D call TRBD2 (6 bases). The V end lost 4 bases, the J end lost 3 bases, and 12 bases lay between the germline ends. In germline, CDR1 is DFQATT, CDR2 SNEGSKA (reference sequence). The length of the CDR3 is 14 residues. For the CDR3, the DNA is TGCAGTGCTAACCGGGACTTCCACACCGGGGAGCTGTTTTTT. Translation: CSANRDFHTGELFF.

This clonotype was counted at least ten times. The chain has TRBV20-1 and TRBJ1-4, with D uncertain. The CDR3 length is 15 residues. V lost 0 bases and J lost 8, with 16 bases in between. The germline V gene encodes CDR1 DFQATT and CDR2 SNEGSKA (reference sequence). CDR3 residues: CSARDRFQVGEKLFF. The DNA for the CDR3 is TGCAGTGCTAGAGATAGGTTCCAGGTTGGGGAAAAACTGTTTTTT.

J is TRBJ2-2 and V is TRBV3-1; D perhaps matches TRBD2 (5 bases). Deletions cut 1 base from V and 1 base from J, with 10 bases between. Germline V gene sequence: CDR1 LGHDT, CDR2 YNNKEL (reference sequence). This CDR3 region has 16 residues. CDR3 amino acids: CASSQVRAENTGELFF. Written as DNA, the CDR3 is TGTGCCAGCAGCCAAGTCCGAGCGGAGAACACCGGGGAGCTGTTTTTT.

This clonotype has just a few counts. CDR3 residues: CSAAGWVTEAFF. The CDR3 coding sequence is TGCAGCGCGGCAGGGTGGGTCACTGAAGCTTTCTTT. The rearrangement uses TRBV29-1 and TRBJ1-1; possible D gene TRBD1, 5 bases. V was clipped by 7 bases and J by 4 bases, with 13 bases between them. The CDR3 is made up of 12 amino acids. Germline V lookup: CDR1 SQVTM, CDR2 ANQGSEA.

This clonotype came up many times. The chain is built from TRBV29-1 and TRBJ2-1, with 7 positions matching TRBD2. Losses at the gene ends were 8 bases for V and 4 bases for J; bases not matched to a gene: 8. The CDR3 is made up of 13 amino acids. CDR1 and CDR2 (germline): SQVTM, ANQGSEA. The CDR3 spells CSSKAGIYNEQFF. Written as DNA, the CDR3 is TGCAGCTCGAAAGCGGGAATATACAATGAGCAGTTCTTC.

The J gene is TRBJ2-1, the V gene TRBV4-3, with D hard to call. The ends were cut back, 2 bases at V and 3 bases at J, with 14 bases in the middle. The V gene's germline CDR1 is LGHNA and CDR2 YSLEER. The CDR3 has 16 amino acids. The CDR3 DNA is TGCGCCAGCAGCCAATCCCTTTTTGGGAACTACAATGAGCAGTTCTTC. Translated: CASSQSLFGNYNEQFF.

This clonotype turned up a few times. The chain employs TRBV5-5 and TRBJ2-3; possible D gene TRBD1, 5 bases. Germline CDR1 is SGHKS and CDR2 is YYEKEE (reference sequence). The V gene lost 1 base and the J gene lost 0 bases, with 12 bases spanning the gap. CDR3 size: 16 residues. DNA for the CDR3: TGTGCCAGCAGCTTGCAGGGCCGACCAAGCACAGATACGCAGTATTTT. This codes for CASSLQGRPSTDTQYF. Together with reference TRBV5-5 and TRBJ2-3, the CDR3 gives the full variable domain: DAGVTQSPTHLIKTRGQQVTLRCSPISGHKSVSWYQQVLGQGPQFIFQYYEKEERGRGNFPDRFSARQFPNYSSELNVNALLLGDSALYLCASSLQGRPSTDTQYFGPGTRLTVL.

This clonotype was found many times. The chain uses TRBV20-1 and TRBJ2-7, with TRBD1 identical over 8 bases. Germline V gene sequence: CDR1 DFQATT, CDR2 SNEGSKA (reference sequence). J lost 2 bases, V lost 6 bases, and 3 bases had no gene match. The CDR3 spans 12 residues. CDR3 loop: CSARQGTYEQYF. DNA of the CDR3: TGCAGTGCCAGACAGGGGACCTACGAGCAGTACTTC.

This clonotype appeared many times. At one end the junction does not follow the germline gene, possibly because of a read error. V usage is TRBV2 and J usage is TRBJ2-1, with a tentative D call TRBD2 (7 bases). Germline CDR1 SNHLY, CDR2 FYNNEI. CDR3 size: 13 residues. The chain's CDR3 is CASSETPGGGLYF. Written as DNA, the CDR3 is TGTGCCAGCAGTGAAACCCCAGGCGGGGGCTTATACTTC.

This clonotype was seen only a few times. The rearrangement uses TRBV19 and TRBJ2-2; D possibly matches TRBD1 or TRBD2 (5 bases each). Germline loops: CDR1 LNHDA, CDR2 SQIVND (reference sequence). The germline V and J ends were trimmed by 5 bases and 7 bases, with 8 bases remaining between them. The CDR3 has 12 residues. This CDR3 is CASSGTFGELFF. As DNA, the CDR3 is TGTGCCAGTAGTGGGACCTTCGGGGAGCTGTTTTTT.

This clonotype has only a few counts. CDR3 protein: CASSLGRGTPAYNEQFF. CDR3 coding DNA: TGCGCCAGCAGCTTGGGGAGGGGGACACCCGCCTACAATGAGCAGTTCTTC. The V gene is TRBV5-1, the J gene TRBJ2-1, with D possibly being TRBD1 or TRBD2 (6 bases each). The CDR3 runs 17 residues. CDR1 is SGHRS, CDR2 YFSETQ, per germline. V was trimmed by 0 bases and J by 2 bases, leaving 15 bases between them.

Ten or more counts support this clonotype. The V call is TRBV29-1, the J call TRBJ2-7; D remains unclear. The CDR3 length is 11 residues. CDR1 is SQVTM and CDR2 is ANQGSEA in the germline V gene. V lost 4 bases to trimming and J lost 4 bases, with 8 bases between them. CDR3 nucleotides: TGCAGCGTTGGGGGTGATTACGAGCAGTACTTC. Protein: CSVGGDYEQYF.

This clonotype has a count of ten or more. This chain's CDR3 is CASNPRDSYEQYF. Here the CDR3 DNA reads TGTGCCAGCAATCCCCGGGACTCCTACGAGCAGTACTTC. This chain uses TRBV6-1 with TRBJ2-7, with D possibly being TRBD2 (5 bases). With 7 bases removed from V and 0 bases from J, the gap between germline ends came to 10 bases. Germline V CDR1 and CDR2: MNHNS, SASEGT. CDR3 length: 13 residues.

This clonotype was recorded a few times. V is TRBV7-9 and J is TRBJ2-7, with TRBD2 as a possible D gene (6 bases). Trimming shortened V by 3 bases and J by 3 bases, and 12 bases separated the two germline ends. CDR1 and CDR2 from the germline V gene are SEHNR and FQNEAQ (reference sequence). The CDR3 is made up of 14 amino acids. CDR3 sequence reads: CASSLGLPNYEQYF. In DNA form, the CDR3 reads TGTGCCAGCAGCTTGGGACTCCCCAACTACGAGCAGTACTTC.

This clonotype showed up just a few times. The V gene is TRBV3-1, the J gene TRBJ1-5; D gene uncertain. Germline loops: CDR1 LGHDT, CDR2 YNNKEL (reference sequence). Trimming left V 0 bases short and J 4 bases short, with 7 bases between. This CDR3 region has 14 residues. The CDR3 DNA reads TGTGCCAGCAGCCAAGAATCCAGAAATCAGCCCCAGCATTTT. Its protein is CASSQESRNQPQHF.

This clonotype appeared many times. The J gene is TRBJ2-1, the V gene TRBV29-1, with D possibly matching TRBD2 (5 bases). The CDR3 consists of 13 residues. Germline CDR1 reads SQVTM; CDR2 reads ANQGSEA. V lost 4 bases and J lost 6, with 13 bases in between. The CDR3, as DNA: TGCAGCGTTGGAGGCGGGCCCCGCAATGAGCAGTTCTTC. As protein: CSVGGGPRNEQFF.

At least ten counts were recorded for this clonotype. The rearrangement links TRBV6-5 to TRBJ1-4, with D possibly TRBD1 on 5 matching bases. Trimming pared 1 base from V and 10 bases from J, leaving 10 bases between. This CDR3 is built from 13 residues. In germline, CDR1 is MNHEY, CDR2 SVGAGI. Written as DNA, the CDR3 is TGTGCCAGCAGTTACTTAGGGGACGGAAAACTGTTTTTT. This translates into CASSYLGDGKLFF.

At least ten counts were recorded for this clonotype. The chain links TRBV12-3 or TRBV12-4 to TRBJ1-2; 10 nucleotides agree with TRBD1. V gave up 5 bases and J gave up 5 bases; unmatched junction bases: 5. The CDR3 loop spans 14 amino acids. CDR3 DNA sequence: TGTGCCAGCAGTCACGGGACAGGGGTTTATGGCTACACCTTC. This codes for CASSHGTGVYGYTF.

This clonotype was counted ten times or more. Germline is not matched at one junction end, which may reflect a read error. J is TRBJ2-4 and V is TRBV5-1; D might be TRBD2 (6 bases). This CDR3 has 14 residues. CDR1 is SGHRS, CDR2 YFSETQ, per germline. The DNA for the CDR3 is TGCGCCAGCAGCTTAGTCACTAGCAAAGACATTCAGTACTTC. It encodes CASSLVTSKDIQYF.

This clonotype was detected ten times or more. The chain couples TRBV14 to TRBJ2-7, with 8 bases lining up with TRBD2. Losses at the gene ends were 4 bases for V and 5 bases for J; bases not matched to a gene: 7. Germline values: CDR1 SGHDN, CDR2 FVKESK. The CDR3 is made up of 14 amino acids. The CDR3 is CASSPGLAPHEQYV. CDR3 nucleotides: TGTGCCAGCAGCCCCGGACTAGCTCCCCACGAGCAGTACGTC.

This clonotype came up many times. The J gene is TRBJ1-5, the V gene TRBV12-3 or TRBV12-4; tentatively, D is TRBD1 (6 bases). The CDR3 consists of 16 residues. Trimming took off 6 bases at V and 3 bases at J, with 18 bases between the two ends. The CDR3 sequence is CASRQERAGVNQPQHF. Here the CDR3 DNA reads TGTGCCAGCAGGCAGGAGCGGGCAGGGGTCAATCAGCCCCAGCATTTT.